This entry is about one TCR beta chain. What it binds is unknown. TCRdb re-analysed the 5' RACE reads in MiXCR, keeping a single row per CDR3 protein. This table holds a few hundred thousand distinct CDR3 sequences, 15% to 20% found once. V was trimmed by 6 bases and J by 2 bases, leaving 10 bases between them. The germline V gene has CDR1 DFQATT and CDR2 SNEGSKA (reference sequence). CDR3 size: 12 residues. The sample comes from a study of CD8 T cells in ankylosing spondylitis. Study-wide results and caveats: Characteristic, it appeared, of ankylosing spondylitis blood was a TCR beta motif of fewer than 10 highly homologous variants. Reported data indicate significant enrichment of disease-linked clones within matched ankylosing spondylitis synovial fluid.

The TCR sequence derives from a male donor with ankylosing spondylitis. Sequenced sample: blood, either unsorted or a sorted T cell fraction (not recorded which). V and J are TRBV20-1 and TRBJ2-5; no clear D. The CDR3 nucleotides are TGCAGTGCGGAGAAGGGTCAAGAGACCCAGTACTTC. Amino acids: CSAEKGQETQYF.